What follows are 30 T cell receptor beta chains derived from one specimen sequenced in a study of graft-versus-host responses after intestinal transplantation. Sequenced by immunoSEQ multiplex PCR; TCRdb stores in-frame clones only, minus some. The sample shows some 40,000 clones, around 92% of them seen only once. Sample: PBMCs, taken 260 to 270 days after transplant. Source of these receptors: a human patient who received an intestinal transplant, so some T cells may come from the graft donor.

This chain connects TRBV5-5 to TRBJ2-7; D possibly matches TRBD1 or TRBD2 (5 bases each). The CDR3 extends over 14 amino acids. V was clipped by 2 bases and J by 5 bases, with 14 bases between them. Germline lookup yields CDR1 SGHKS and CDR2 YYEKEE (reference sequence). The CDR3 reads CASSFGQGVDEQYF. The CDR3 nucleotides read TGTGCCAGCAGCTTCGGGCAGGGAGTAGACGAGCAGTACTTC.

This sequence joins TRBV6-5 and TRBJ2-7; no reliable D call. CDR3 length equals 13 residues. The V end lost 5 bases, the J end lost 4 bases, and 12 bases lay between the germline ends. Germline V gives CDR1 MNHEY, CDR2 SVGAGI. The CDR3 DNA sequence: TGTGCCAGCAGTCTTTCGGGCGGTTACGAGCAGTACTTC. This translates into CASSLSGGYEQYF.

This chain links TRBV5-1 with TRBJ2-1; the match to TRBD2 covers 11 bases. V gave up 4 bases and J gave up 4 bases; unmatched junction bases: 7. Germline V gene sequence: CDR1 SGHRS, CDR2 YFSETQ. The CDR3 spans 16 residues. CDR3 nucleotide sequence: TGCGCCAGCAGCCATCGGACTAGCGGGTCGTACAATGAGCAGTTCTTC. Protein sequence: CASSHRTSGSYNEQFF.

The V and J genes are TRBV4-1 and TRBJ2-5; unclear D gene. The CDR3 consists of 14 residues. The germline CDR1 and CDR2 sequences are MGHRA and YSYEKL. V gave up 0 bases and J gave up 10 bases, with 15 bases separating them. The chain's CDR3 is CASSQDGPLRDQYF. For the CDR3, the DNA is TGCGCCAGCAGCCAAGACGGCCCTCTACGCGACCAGTACTTC.

This sequence joins TRBV6-5 and TRBJ1-5, with 10 nucleotides matching TRBD1. Germline lookup yields CDR1 MNHEY and CDR2 SVGAGI. V lost 6 bases, J lost 7 bases, and 9 bases stayed unmatched. CDR3 length equals 15 residues. The CDR3 sequence is CASSFGQGVRQPQHF. The DNA of the CDR3 is TGTGCCAGCAGCTTCGGACAGGGGGTGCGGCAGCCCCAGCATTTT.

The V and J genes are TRBV2 and TRBJ1-1; TRBD1 matches 8 bases. The CDR3 spans 13 residues. Germline V gene data show CDR1 as SNHLY and CDR2 as FYNNEI. V gave up 5 bases and J gave up 5 bases; unmatched junction bases: 4. CDR3 coding DNA: TGTGCCAGCAGTACCACAGGGGGGACTGAAGCTTTCTTT. This sequence encodes CASSTTGGTEAFF. The full variable domain, with the rest looked up from reference TRBV2 and TRBJ1-1, is EPEVTQTPSHQVTQMGQEVILRCVPISNHLYFYWYRQILGQKVEFLVSFYNNEISEKSEIFDDQFSVERPDGSNFTLKIRSTKLEDSAMYFCASSTTGGTEAFFGQGTRLTVV.

The chain employs TRBV7-6 and TRBJ1-1; D is possibly TRBD1 (5 bases). Per the germline V gene, CDR1 is SGHVS and CDR2 is FNYEAQ. The length of the CDR3 is 15 residues. V dropped 0 bases and J dropped 4 bases, with 12 bases sitting between them. Here the CDR3 DNA reads TGTGCCAGCAGCTTAGCATGGGGGAGAGTCACTGAAGCTTTCTTT. Its translation is CASSLAWGRVTEAFF.

A few counts support this clone. This sequence joins TRBV5-8 and TRBJ2-3; D gene ambiguous. This CDR3 is built from 16 residues. The germline gives CDR1 SGHTS, CDR2 YDEGEE. V was trimmed by 4 bases and J by 3 bases, leaving 18 bases between them. Written as DNA, the CDR3 is TGTGCCAGCAGCCCAGATCAGCCTAAGAGAACAGATACGCAGTATTTT. The encoded protein is CASSPDQPKRTDTQYF.

J is TRBJ2-7 and V is TRBV7-2; 7 bases line up with TRBD1. The V gene's germline CDR1 is SGHTA and CDR2 FQGNSA. There are 15 residues in the CDR3. V lost 5 bases, J lost 7 bases, and 14 bases stayed unmatched. This chain's CDR3 is CASSTGQRGNWEQYF. The DNA of the CDR3 is TGTGCCAGCAGCACGGGACAGAGGGGCAATTGGGAGCAGTACTTC.

The CDR3 region has the DNA TGCGCCAGCAGCCAAGATGAGAATTCACCCCTCCACTTT. Residues: CASSQDENSPLHF. V and J are TRBV4-1 and TRBJ1-6; no definite D call. The CDR3 spans 13 residues. The germline V gene has CDR1 MGHRA and CDR2 YSYEKL. Trimming took 0 bases from V and 7 from J, leaving 4 bases between them.

The chain recombines TRBV19 with TRBJ2-1, with TRBD1 matching over 8 bases. This CDR3 spans 15 amino acids. V gave up 0 bases and J gave up 4 bases; unmatched junction bases: 2. CDR1 and CDR2 from the germline V gene are LNHDA and SQIVND (reference sequence). DNA for the CDR3: TGTGCCAGTAGTATAGAAGGACAGGGTTACAATGAGCAGTTCTTC. This encodes CASSIEGQGYNEQFF.

This clone has only one observation. The V call is TRBV19, the J call TRBJ2-5; 7 bases agree with TRBD1. Trimming cost V 8 bases and J 0 bases; bases outside gene matches: 3. CDR1 LNHDA and CDR2 SQIVND come from the germline V gene (reference sequence). This CDR3 is built from 13 residues. The CDR3 DNA follows: TGTGCCAGTGACAGGGAGTACCAAGAGACCCAGTACTTC. Its protein is CASDREYQETQYF.

V usage is TRBV27 and J usage is TRBJ2-7; the match to TRBD2 covers 9 bases. CDR1 and CDR2 from the germline V gene are MNHEY and SMNVEV (reference sequence). Losses at the gene ends were 6 bases for V and 0 bases for J; bases not matched to a gene: 6. The CDR3 loop spans 15 amino acids. CDR3 DNA sequence: TGTGCCAGCAGACTTAGCGGGGGTGGCTCCTACGAGCAGTACTTC. Protein product: CASRLSGGGSYEQYF.

The chain joins TRBV19 to TRBJ2-7; 8 bases agree with TRBD1. Germline trimming cut 6 bases from V and 2 bases from J; bases unmatched to any gene: 9. The CDR3 extends over 15 amino acids. The germline V gene has CDR1 LNHDA and CDR2 SQIVND (reference sequence). CDR3 residues: CASRPPGGETYEQYF. DNA for the CDR3: TGTGCCAGTAGGCCTCCAGGGGGCGAAACCTACGAGCAGTACTTC.

DNA of the CDR3: TGTGCCACCAGCAGAGATCCCCCCTCGGGGGGGCGAATCAATGAGCAGTTCTTC. This translates into CATSRDPPSGGRINEQFF. This sequence joins TRBV15 and TRBJ2-1; 8 bases fit TRBD2. Germline trimming cut 0 bases from V and 6 bases from J; bases unmatched to any gene: 13. Germline loops: CDR1 LNHNV, CDR2 YYDKDF (reference sequence). This CDR3 has 18 residues.

CDR3 in amino acids: CAISESAGSYNSPLHF. The CDR3 DNA follows: TGTGCCATCAGTGAGTCAGCGGGCTCCTATAATTCACCCCTCCACTTT. The J gene is TRBJ1-6, the V gene TRBV10-3; the D is unclear. Trimming shortened V by 0 bases and J by 0 bases, and 6 bases separated the two germline ends. The CDR3 totals 16 residues. Germline V gene lookup returns CDR1 ENHRY and CDR2 SYGVKD.

The CDR3 loop is CASSLEHPTVSNEQFF. The CDR3 DNA reads TGTGCCAGCAGCTTAGAACACCCAACCGTTTCCAATGAGCAGTTCTTC. This chain links TRBV7-9 with TRBJ2-1; D gene ambiguous. V was cut by 1 base and J by 6 bases, with 16 bases left in between. Germline V gene data show CDR1 as SEHNR and CDR2 as FQNEAQ (reference sequence). There are 16 residues in the CDR3.

This chain uses TRBV4-3 with TRBJ1-2; D may be TRBD1 (6 bases). The V gene's germline CDR1 is LGHNA and CDR2 YSLEER. V lost 4 bases and J lost 2, with 17 bases in between. This CDR3 has 16 amino acids. The CDR3 protein is CASSPGGSYSNYGYTF. The CDR3 DNA reads TGCGCCAGCAGCCCCGGGGGCAGTTATTCGAACTATGGCTACACCTTC.

This clone appeared a few times. Other DNA sequences in the sample encode the same CDR3. V is TRBV5-1 and J is TRBJ2-1, with TRBD2 matching over 9 bases. CDR1 is SGHRS and CDR2 is YFSETQ in the germline V gene. This CDR3 spans 15 amino acids. With 0 bases clipped from V and 4 bases from J, the junction kept 2 bases outside the gene matches. The CDR3 DNA reads as TGCGCCAGCAGCTTGGATAGCGGGGGATACAATGAGCAGTTCTTC. This encodes CASSLDSGGYNEQFF.

The rearrangement joins TRBV11-2 to TRBJ2-7; 7 nucleotides match TRBD1. Trimming at V came to 1 base and at J to 5 bases, leaving 5 bases not matched to a gene. The germline CDR1 and CDR2 sequences are SGHAT and FQNNGV. This CDR3 is 14 amino acids long. In nucleotides, the CDR3 is TGTGCCAGCAGCTTAGTCCCCGACAGGGACGAGCAGTACTTC. Its protein product is CASSLVPDRDEQYF.

The chain uses TRBV9 and TRBJ1-3, with a tentative D call TRBD1 (6 bases). The CDR3 covers 15 residues. The germline gives CDR1 SGDLS, CDR2 YYNGEE. Trimming removed 4 bases at V and 4 bases at J, with 15 bases between. CDR3 nucleotides: TGTGCCAGCAGCCTACAAGCAGGGGACGGAAACACCATATATTTT. Translating gives CASSLQAGDGNTIYF.

The chain links TRBV5-5 to TRBJ2-5; D unresolved. The J call may not be correct, given that the DNA end is closer to TRBJ2-7. CDR3 length: 14 residues. Germline V gene sequence: CDR1 SGHKS, CDR2 YYEKEE (reference sequence). CDR3 sequence reads: CASSSWELSYEQYF. Written as DNA, the CDR3 is TGTGCCAGCAGCTCCTGGGAACTCTCCTACGAGCAGTACTTC.

The chain combines TRBV7-8 with TRBJ2-3; 8 bases map to TRBD1. Germline V lookup: CDR1 SGHVS, CDR2 FQNEAQ. V gave up 1 base and J gave up 6 bases; unmatched junction bases: 6. CDR3 size: 15 residues. The CDR3 coding sequence is TGTGCCAGCAGCTTAGGGACAGGGAAAGTGGATACGCAGTATTTT. Protein product: CASSLGTGKVDTQYF. Complete variable domain (other parts from reference TRBV7-8 and TRBJ2-3): GAGVSQSPRYKVAKRGQDVALRCDPISGHVSLFWYQQALGQGPEFLTYFQNEAQLDKSGLPSDRFFAERPEGSVSTLKIQRTQQEDSAVYLCASSLGTGKVDTQYFGPGTRLTVL.

V gene TRBV19 combines with J gene TRBJ2-6; 8 bases line up with TRBD1. The CDR3 runs 18 residues. Germline CDR1 LNHDA, CDR2 SQIVND (reference sequence). Trimming took 7 bases from V and 4 from J; bases not matched to a gene: 15. In DNA, the CDR3 is TGTGCCAGTAACCCGACAGGGGCCCCCAGGGGAGGGGCCAACGTCCTGACTTTC. As protein: CASNPTGAPRGGANVLTF.

This clone was picked up a small number of times. The V call is TRBV11-2, the J call TRBJ2-2; 12 bases are a match to TRBD2. Trimming took 1 base from V and 5 from J; bases not matched to a gene: 8. Germline CDR1 reads SGHAT; CDR2 reads FQNNGV. This CDR3 comprises 18 residues. CDR3 residues: CASSLAGTSGGPTGELFF. CDR3 coding DNA: TGTGCCAGCAGCTTAGCGGGAACTAGCGGGGGGCCGACCGGGGAGCTGTTTTTT.

The rearrangement uses TRBV7-9 and TRBJ1-2; D unresolved. The CDR3 consists of 13 residues. Germline V gene data show CDR1 as SEHNR and CDR2 as FQNEAQ (reference sequence). V lost 1 base and J lost 8, with 11 bases in between. DNA for the CDR3: TGTGCCAGCAGCTTAGAGCCCGTACAGGGCTACACCTTC. Its protein product is CASSLEPVQGYTF.

V usage is TRBV6-5 and J usage is TRBJ1-2, with D hard to call. V was pared by 4 bases and J by 0 bases, with 9 bases between. The CDR3 loop spans 14 amino acids. Germline CDR1 reads MNHEY; CDR2 reads SVGAGI. DNA for the CDR3: TGTGCCAGCAGTTCGCCTACCACTAACTATGGCTACACCTTC. Amino acid sequence: CASSSPTTNYGYTF.

The chain recombines TRBV6-5 with TRBJ1-3, with D perhaps matching TRBD1 (5 bases). The germline gives CDR1 MNHEY, CDR2 SVGAGI. The CDR3 extends over 15 amino acids. V shed 5 bases and J shed 4 bases, with 15 bases lying between them. The CDR3 is CASSLGLSLGNTIYF. In nucleotides, the CDR3 is TGTGCCAGCAGTCTGGGACTCTCCCTGGGAAACACCATATATTTT.

This clone was seen once. J is TRBJ1-1 and V is TRBV4-2; D gene uncertain. This CDR3 has 16 residues. Trimming left V 3 bases short and J 0 bases short, with 14 bases between. Germline CDR1 reads LGHNA; CDR2 reads YNFKEQ. For the CDR3, the DNA is TGTGCCAGCAGCCACCTCTTTTCTGGAATGAACACTGAAGCTTTCTTT. This gives the protein CASSHLFSGMNTEAFF.

The CDR3 nucleotides read TGCGCCAGCAGCCATGGGCCGGGACAGTTAAATGCTGGGGCCAACGTCCTGACTTTC. Its translation: CASSHGPGQLNAGANVLTF. V gene TRBV4-1 combines with J gene TRBJ2-6; TRBD1 matches at 7 bases. The CDR3 contains 19 residues. Germline V gene sequence: CDR1 MGHRA, CDR2 YSYEKL. Trimming took 3 bases from V and 2 from J; bases not matched to a gene: 13.